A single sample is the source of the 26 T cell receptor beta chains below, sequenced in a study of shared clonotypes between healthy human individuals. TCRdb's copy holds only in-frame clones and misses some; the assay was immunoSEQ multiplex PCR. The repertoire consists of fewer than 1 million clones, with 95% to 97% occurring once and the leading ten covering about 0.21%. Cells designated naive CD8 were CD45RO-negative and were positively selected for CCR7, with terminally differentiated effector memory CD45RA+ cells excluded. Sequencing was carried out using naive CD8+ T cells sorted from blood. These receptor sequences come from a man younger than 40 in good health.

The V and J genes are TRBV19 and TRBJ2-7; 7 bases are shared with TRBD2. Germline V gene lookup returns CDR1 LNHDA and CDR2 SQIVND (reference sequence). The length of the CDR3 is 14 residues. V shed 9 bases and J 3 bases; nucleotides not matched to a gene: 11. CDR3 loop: CASSLASGIYEQYF. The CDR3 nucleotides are TGTGCCAGCTCACTGGCCAGCGGGATCTACGAGCAGTACTTC.

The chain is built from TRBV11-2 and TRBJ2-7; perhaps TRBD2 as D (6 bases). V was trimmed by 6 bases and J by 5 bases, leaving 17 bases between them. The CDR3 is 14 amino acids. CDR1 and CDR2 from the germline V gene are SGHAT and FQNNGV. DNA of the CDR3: TGTGCCAGCAGTCTATGGGGCGGGACCCACGAGCAGTACTTC. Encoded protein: CASSLWGGTHEQYF. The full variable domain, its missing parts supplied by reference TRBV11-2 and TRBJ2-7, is EAGVAQSPRYKIIEKRQSVAFWCNPISGHATLYWYQQILGQGPKLLIQFQNNGVVDDSQLPKDRFSAERLKGVDSTLKIQPAKLEDSAVYLCASSLWGGTHEQYFGPGTRLTVT.

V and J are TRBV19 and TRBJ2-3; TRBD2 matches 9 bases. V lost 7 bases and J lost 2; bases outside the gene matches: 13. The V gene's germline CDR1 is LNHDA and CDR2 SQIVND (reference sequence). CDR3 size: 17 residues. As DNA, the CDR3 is TGTGCCAGTACTAGGGCGGCTAGCGGGACTATCACAGATACGCAGTATTTT. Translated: CASTRAASGTITDTQYF.

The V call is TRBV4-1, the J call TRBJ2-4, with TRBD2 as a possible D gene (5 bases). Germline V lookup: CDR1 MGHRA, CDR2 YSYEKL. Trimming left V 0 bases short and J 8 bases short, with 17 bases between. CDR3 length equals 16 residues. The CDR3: CASSQEWLARFDIQYF. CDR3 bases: TGCGCCAGCAGCCAAGAATGGCTAGCAAGGTTTGACATTCAGTACTTC.

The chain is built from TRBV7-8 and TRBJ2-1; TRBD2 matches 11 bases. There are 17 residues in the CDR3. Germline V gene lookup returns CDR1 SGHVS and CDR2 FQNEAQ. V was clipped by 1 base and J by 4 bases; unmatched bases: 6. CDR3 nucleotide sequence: TGTGCCAGCAGCTTAGGTAGCGGGAGGGCCTGGTACAATGAGCAGTTCTTC. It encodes CASSLGSGRAWYNEQFF. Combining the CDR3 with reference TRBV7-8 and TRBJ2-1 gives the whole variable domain GAGVSQSPRYKVAKRGQDVALRCDPISGHVSLFWYQQALGQGPEFLTYFQNEAQLDKSGLPSDRFFAERPEGSVSTLKIQRTQQEDSAVYLCASSLGSGRAWYNEQFFGPGTRLTVL.

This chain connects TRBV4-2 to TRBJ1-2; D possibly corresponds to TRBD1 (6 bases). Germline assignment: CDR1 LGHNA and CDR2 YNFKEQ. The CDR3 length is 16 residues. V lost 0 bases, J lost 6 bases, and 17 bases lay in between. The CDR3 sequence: CASSQDRSGEANGYTF. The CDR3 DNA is TGTGCCAGCAGCCAAGATCGTTCAGGGGAGGCAAATGGCTACACCTTC.

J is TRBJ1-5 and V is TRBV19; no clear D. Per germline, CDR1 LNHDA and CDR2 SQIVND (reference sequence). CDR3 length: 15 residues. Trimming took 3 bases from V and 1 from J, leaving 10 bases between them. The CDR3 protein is CASSISVGSNQPQHF. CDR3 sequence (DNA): TGTGCCAGTAGTATTTCGGTAGGAAGCAATCAGCCCCAGCATTTT.

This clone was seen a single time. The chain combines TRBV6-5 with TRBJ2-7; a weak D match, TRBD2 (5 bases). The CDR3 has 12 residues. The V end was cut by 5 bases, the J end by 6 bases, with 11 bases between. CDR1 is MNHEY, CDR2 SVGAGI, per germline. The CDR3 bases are TGTGCCAGCAGTGCCACTAGGGCCGAGCAGTACTTC. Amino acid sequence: CASSATRAEQYF.

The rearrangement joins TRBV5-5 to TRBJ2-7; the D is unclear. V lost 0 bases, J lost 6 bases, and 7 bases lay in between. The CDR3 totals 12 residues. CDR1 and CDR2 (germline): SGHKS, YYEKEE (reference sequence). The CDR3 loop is CASSLAKGEQYF. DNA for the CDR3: TGTGCCAGCAGCTTGGCCAAAGGCGAGCAGTACTTC.

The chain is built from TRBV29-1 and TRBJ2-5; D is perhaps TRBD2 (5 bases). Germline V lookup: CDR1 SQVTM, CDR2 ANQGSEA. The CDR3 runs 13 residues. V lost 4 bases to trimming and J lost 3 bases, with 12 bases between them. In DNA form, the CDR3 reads TGCAGCGTTGTGGAGGAGGCGGAAGAGACCCAGTACTTC. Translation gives CSVVEEAEETQYF. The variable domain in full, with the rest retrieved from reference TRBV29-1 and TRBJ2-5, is SAVISQKPSRDICQRGTSLTIQCQVDSQVTMMFWYRQQPGQSLTLIATANQGSEATYESGFVIDKFPISRPNLTFSTLTVSNMSPEDSSIYLCSVVEEAEETQYFGPGTRLLVL.

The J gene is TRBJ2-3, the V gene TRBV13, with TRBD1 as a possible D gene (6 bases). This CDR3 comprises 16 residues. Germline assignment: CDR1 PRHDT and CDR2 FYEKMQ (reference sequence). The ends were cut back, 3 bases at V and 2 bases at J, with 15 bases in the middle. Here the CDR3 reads CASSFSLRGTTDTQYF. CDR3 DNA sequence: TGTGCCAGCAGCTTTAGCCTCAGGGGAACCACAGATACGCAGTATTTT.

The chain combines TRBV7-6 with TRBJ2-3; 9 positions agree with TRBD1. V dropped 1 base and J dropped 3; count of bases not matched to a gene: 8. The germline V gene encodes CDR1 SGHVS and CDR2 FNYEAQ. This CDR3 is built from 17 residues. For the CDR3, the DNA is TGTGCCAGCAGCTTAGAAATATTCGGGACAGGGACAGATACGCAGTATTTT. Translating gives CASSLEIFGTGTDTQYF.

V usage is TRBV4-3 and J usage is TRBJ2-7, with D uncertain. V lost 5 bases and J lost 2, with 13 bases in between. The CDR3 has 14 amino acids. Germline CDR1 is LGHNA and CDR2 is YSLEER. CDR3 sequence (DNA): TGCGCCAGCAGCTCCAGGTGGCAAGCCTACGAGCAGTACTTC. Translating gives CASSSRWQAYEQYF.

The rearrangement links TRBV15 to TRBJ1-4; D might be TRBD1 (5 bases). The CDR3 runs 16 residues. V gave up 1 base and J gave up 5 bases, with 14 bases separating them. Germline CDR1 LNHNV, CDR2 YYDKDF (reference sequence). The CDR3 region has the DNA TGTGCCACCAGCAGAGCGGGGACGGATGGAAATGAAAAACTGTTTTTT. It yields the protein CATSRAGTDGNEKLFF. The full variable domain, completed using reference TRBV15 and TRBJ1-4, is DAMVIQNPRYQVTQFGKPVTLSCSQTLNHNVMYWYQQKSSQAPKLLFHYYDKDFNNEADTPDNFQSRRPNTSFCFLDIRSPGLGDTAMYLCATSRAGTDGNEKLFFGSGTQLSVL.

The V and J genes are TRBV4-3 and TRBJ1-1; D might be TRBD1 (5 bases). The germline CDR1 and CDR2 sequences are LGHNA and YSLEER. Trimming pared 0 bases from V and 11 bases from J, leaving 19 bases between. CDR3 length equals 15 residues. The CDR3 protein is CASSQDGRGSREAFF. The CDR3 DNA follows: TGCGCCAGCAGCCAAGATGGGCGGGGGAGCAGGGAGGCTTTCTTT.

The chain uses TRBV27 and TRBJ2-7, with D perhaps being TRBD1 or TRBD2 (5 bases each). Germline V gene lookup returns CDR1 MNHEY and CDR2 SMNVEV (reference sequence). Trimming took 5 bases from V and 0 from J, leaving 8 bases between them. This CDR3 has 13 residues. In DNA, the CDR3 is TGTGCCAGCAGTATGGGGGTCTCCTACGAGCAGTACTTC. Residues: CASSMGVSYEQYF.

CDR3 nucleotide sequence: TGCAGCGTTGAGGTCCAGGGCGAGCAGTACTTC. Translation gives CSVEVQGEQYF. V gene TRBV29-1 combines with J gene TRBJ2-7; possibly TRBD1 for D (5 bases). V lost 3 bases and J lost 6, with 9 bases in between. Per germline, CDR1 SQVTM and CDR2 ANQGSEA. There are 11 residues in the CDR3.

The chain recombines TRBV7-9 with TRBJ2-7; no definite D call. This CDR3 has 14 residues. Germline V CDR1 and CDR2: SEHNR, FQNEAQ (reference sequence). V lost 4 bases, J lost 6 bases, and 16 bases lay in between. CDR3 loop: CASSSTETVGEQYF. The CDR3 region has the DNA TGTGCCAGCAGCTCCACGGAAACCGTTGGCGAGCAGTACTTC.

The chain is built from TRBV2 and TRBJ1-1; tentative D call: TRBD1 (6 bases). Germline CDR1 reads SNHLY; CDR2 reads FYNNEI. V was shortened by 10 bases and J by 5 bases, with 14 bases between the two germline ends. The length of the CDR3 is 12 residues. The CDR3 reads CATQTGWTEAFF. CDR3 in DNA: TGTGCCACCCAGACAGGCTGGACTGAAGCTTTCTTT.

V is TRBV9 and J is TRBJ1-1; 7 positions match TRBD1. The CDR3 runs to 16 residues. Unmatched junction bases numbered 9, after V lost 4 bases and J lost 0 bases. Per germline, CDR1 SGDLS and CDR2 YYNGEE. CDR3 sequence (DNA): TGTGCCAGCAGCCCAGGATGGGGACAGTTGAACACTGAAGCTTTCTTT. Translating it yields CASSPGWGQLNTEAFF.

The CDR3 spells CASSVEGAIRETQYF. DNA of the CDR3: TGTGCCAGCAGCGTAGAGGGGGCCATTCGAGAGACCCAGTACTTC. V and J are TRBV9 and TRBJ2-5; 7 positions agree with TRBD1. The CDR3 is 15 amino acids. Trimming at V came to 0 bases and at J to 4 bases, leaving 6 bases not matched to a gene. Germline CDR1 reads SGDLS; CDR2 reads YYNGEE.

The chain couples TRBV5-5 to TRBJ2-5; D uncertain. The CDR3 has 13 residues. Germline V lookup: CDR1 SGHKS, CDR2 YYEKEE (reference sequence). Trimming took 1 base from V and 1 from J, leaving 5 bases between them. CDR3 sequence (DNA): TGTGCCAGCAGCTTGCGGGTCCAAGAGACCCAGTACTTC. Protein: CASSLRVQETQYF.

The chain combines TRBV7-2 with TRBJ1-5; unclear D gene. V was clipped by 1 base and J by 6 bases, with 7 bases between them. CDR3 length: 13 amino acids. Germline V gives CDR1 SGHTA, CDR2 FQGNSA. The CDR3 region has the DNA TGTGCCAGCAGCTTAGGTCTCCTTCAGCCCCAGCATTTT. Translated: CASSLGLLQPQHF.

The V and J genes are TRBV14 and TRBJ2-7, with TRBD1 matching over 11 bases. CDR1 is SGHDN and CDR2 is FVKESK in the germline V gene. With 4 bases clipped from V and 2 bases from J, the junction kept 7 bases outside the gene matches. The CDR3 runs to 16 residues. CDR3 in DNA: TGTGCCAGCAGCCCTCCGAGGACAGGGGGCCCCTACGAGCAGTACTTC. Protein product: CASSPPRTGGPYEQYF.

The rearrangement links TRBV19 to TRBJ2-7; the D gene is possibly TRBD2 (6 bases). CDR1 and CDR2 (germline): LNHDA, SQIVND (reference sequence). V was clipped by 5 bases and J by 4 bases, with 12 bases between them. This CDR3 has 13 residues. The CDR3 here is CASSAAAGYEQYF. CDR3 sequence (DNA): TGTGCCAGTAGTGCGGCCGCGGGGTACGAGCAGTACTTC. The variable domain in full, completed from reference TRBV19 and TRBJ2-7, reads DGGITQSPKYLFRKEGQNVTLSCEQNLNHDAMYWYRQDPGQGLRLIYYSQIVNDFQKGDIAEGYSVSREKKESFPLTVTSAQKNPTAFYLCASSAAAGYEQYFGPGTRLTVT.

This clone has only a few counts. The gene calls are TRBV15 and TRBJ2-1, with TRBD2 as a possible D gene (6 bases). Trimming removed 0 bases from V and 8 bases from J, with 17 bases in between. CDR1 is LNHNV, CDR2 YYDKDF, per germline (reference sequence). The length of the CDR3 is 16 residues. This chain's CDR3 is CATSRDRGTETHEQFF. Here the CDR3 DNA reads TGTGCCACCAGCAGAGATCGGGGGACCGAGACCCATGAGCAGTTCTTC.